These 3 T cell receptor beta chains share one sample of origin, sequenced in a study of T cell repertoires in cytomegalovirus infection. MiXCR, run by TCRdb on the reads, gives a single entry per CDR3 protein. The table records hundreds of thousands of distinct CDR3 sequences, around a sixth of them present only once. Material: PBMCs. The receptors derive from a human donor in good health (CMV status not recorded). Some clones in this sample may be carry-over from other donors' samples.

This clonotype was found many times. The CDR3 DNA sequence: TGTGCCAGCAGCTCCTACACAAGGACTGAAGCTTTCTTT. This encodes CASSSYTRTEAFF. The V gene is TRBV11-1, the J gene TRBJ1-1; D is uncertain. The CDR3 extends over 13 amino acids. Germline assignment: CDR1 SGHAT and CDR2 FQDESV (reference sequence). Trimming pared 4 bases from V and 5 bases from J, leaving 11 bases between.

The chain is built from TRBV20-1 and TRBJ2-3, with 11 bases identical to TRBD2. The germline CDR1 and CDR2 sequences are DFQATT and SNEGSKA (reference sequence). CDR3 length: 15 amino acids. V was pared by 5 bases and J by 2 bases, with 6 bases of the junction left unmatched. The CDR3 spells CSAFSGGGFTDTQYF. The CDR3 region has the DNA TGCAGTGCTTTTAGCGGGGGGGGTTTCACAGATACGCAGTATTTT.

This chain joins TRBV20-1 and TRBJ1-4, with D possibly matching TRBD1 (5 bases). Looked up from germline, CDR1 is DFQATT and CDR2 is SNEGSKA (reference sequence). The V end was cut by 6 bases, the J end by 0 bases, with 20 bases between. The CDR3 loop spans 17 amino acids. The CDR3 sequence: CSARVGREKATNEKLFF. CDR3 sequence (DNA): TGCAGTGCCCGGGTGGGCAGGGAAAAGGCAACTAATGAAAAACTGTTTTTT.